These T cell receptor beta chains were read from a single sample in a study of blood T cell repertoires in COVID-19. Produced via immunoSEQ multiplex PCR; TCRdb's table is partial and in-frame only. The sample contains 50,000 to 65,000 clones, 88% of which appear only once. Material: peripheral blood. These TCRs come from a man aged 50 or older with active COVID-19. The CDR3 runs from the conserved cysteine through the conserved F or W. D genes are given only for firm matches. Size is omitted from some rows. Given values are once, few, many or a class for expanded clones.

D gene,clone size,J gene,V gene,CDR3 DNA,CDR3 protein
.,.,TRBJ1-6,TRBV6-2/TRBV6-3,TGTGCCAGCAGTTACCCCGGACAGCTCTCACCCCTCCACTTT,CASSYPGQLSPLHF
.,.,TRBJ2-7,TRBV18,TGTGCCAGCTCACCACCATCGAGGGATCGGCAGTACTTC,CASSPPSRDRQYF
.,.,TRBJ2-1,TRBV5-5,TGTGCCAGCAGCTTGGGGGCTTACAATGAGCAGTTCTTC,CASSLGAYNEQFF
.,.,TRBJ2-2,TRBV29-1,TGCAGCGCATCTCGAGGCACCGGGGAGCTGTTTTTT,CSASRGTGELFF
.,.,TRBJ1-1,TRBV6-2/TRBV6-3,TGTGCCAGCAGTCAGCAATACTTGACAGGTACTGAAGCTTTCTTT,CASSQQYLTGTEAFF
.,.,TRBJ1-2,TRBV19,TGTGCCAGTAGTATTGACCCAAACAGGGCAGGCTACACCTTC,CASSIDPNRAGYTF
.,.,TRBJ2-7,TRBV7-6,TGTGCCAGCAGCTTAACCCTAGGGGGACGGGCGCTCTACGAGCAGTACTTC,CASSLTLGGRALYEQYF
.,once,TRBJ2-5,TRBV5-6,TGTGCCAGCAGCTTGGGAGGGGGACGGCCCCAAGAGACCCAGTACTTC,CASSLGGGRPQETQYF
.,.,TRBJ2-2,TRBV6-5,TGTGCCAGCAGTCAATCGACTGTCACCGGGGAGCTGTTTTTT,CASSQSTVTGELFF
TRBD1,.,TRBJ1-1,TRBV5-1,TGCGCCAGCAGCTTTACAGGGGGCGCAGGTACTGAAGCTTTCTTT,CASSFTGGAGTEAFF
TRBD1,.,TRBJ1-2,TRBV5-1,TGCGCCAGCAGCTTCGGGACAGGGCTAGGCTACACCTTC,CASSFGTGLGYTF
.,.,TRBJ2-5,TRBV7-9,TGTGCCAGCAGCTTCCGGACAGTTTACGAGACCCAGTACTTC,CASSFRTVYETQYF
TRBD2,.,TRBJ2-6,TRBV4-1,TGCGCCAGCAGCCAGGGAGGGGTTCTGTCTGGGGCCAACGTCCTGACTTTC,CASSQGGVLSGANVLTF
TRBD1,.,TRBJ2-5,TRBV6-1,TGTGCCAGCAGTGAAGGACAGGGGCAAGAGACCCAGTACTTC,CASSEGQGQETQYF
.,.,TRBJ1-5,TRBV19,TGTGCCAGTATGGGGGCACCAACTAACAATCAGCCCCAGCATTTT,CASMGAPTNNQPQHF
TRBD2,.,TRBJ2-3,TRBV11-2,TGTGCCAGCAGCTCAAGCTCCGGGACTAGGTCTCAAATGAATACGCAGTATTTT,CASSSSSGTRSQMNTQYF
TRBD1,.,TRBJ1-5,TRBV5-1,TGCGCCAGCAGCTCCGAGCCCCAGGGGGGAAGCAATCAGCCCCAGCATTTT,CASSSEPQGGSNQPQHF
.,.,TRBJ1-5,TRBV7-8,TGTGCCAGCAGCCAACAGAATAATCAGCCCCAGCATTTT,CASSQQNNQPQHF
.,.,TRBJ2-3,TRBV6-6,TGTGCCAGCAGTTATCTAGGGCTAGCCGGGGATACGCAGTATTTT,CASSYLGLAGDTQYF
.,.,TRBJ1-5,TRBV3-1/TRBV3-2,TGTGCCAGCAGCCAAGACAGGAATCAGCCCCAGCATTTT,CASSQDRNQPQHF
.,once,TRBJ1-2,TRBV20-1,TGCAGTGCCCCCAGGGATGGCTACACCTTC,CSAPRDGYTF
.,.,TRBJ1-2,TRBV29-1,TGCAGCGGCTCAACCGACCGGCGAGGAGGGGCTGGCTACACCTTC,CSGSTDRRGGAGYTF
TRBD1,.,TRBJ2-4,TRBV19,TGTGCCAGTACCGACAGGGGGTTGGCCAAAAACATTCAGTACTTC,CASTDRGLAKNIQYF
TRBD2,.,TRBJ2-1,TRBV12-5,TGTGCTAGTGGACCGAGCGGGGGGTATTACAATGAGCAGTTCTTC,CASGPSGGYYNEQFF
TRBD2,.,TRBJ2-5,TRBV13,TGTGCCAGCAGCTTCCTCGGCGGGGGGGCGGAGACCCAGTACTTC,CASSFLGGGAETQYF
.,.,TRBJ2-2,TRBV4-3,TGCGCCAGCAGCCAACTAGTTCCCGGGGAGCTGTTTTTT,CASSQLVPGELFF
.,.,TRBJ1-6,TRBV9,TGTGCCAGCAGCCCGGAGGAAGTAAAATCACCCCTCCACTTT,CASSPEEVKSPLHF
TRBD1,.,TRBJ2-3,TRBV10-1,TGCGCCAGCAGTGAGAGGGAGCCTAACAGGGGGCTCACAGATACGCAGTATTTT,CASSEREPNRGLTDTQYF
TRBD1,.,TRBJ1-2,TRBV18,TGTGCCAGCTCACAGACAGGGGATCCAAACTATGGCTACACCTTC,CASSQTGDPNYGYTF
TRBD2,.,TRBJ2-1,TRBV6-4,TGTGCCAGCAGTCCTGGACTAGCCAACCATGAGCAGTTCTTC,CASSPGLANHEQFF
TRBD2,.,TRBJ2-5,TRBV9,TGTGCCAGCAGCGTCGCCAGCGGGGGGGCCGGAGAGACCCAGTACTTC,CASSVASGGAGETQYF
.,.,TRBJ2-3,TRBV5-6,TGTGCCAGCAGCTCGAGAAACACAGATACGCAGTATTTT,CASSSRNTDTQYF
.,.,TRBJ1-1,TRBV21-1,TGTGCCCGCTTACCGGGACAGGGGATGCTGGGGACTGAAGCTTTCTTT,CARLPGQGMLGTEAFF
.,.,TRBJ2-6,TRBV19,TGTGCCAGTAGACAGGGAGAGTCTGGGGCCAACGTCCTGACTTTC,CASRQGESGANVLTF
.,.,TRBJ2-2,TRBV6-6,TGTGCCAGCAGTCAGCCAACCGGGACAACTTCAACCGGGGAGCTGTTTTTT,CASSQPTGTTSTGELFF
TRBD1,.,TRBJ1-4,TRBV6-6,TGTGCCAGCAGTCCCCCTGGACAGGGGGCAGGTAATGAAAAACTGTTTTTT,CASSPPGQGAGNEKLFF
.,once,TRBJ2-2,TRBV7-9,TGTGCCAGCACCCTCGGGCGGGGGCTTACCGGGGAGCTGTTTTTT,CASTLGRGLTGELFF
.,.,TRBJ2-5,TRBV6-5,TGTGCCAGCAGTATACAGGCGCAAGAGACCCAGTACTTC,CASSIQAQETQYF
TRBD2,once,TRBJ2-7,TRBV18,TGTGCCAGCTCACGGTCGGCGGGGGTGGACGAGCAGTACTTC,CASSRSAGVDEQYF
TRBD1,few,TRBJ2-1,TRBV6-5,TGTGCCAGCAGTTACCTTCGGGGGACAGGGTATAATGAGCAGTTCTTC,CASSYLRGTGYNEQFF
.,.,TRBJ2-7,TRBV4-1,TGCGCCAGCAGCCAAGATGCGGGCAAGGTGCAGTACTTC,CASSQDAGKVQYF
.,few,TRBJ1-1,TRBV13,TGTGCCAGCAGCTCCATACAGGGGAACACTGAAGCTTTCTTT,CASSSIQGNTEAFF
TRBD1,.,TRBJ2-6,TRBV18,TGTGCCAGCTCACCAGGGACAGGGGGGCCTGGGGCCAACGTCCTGACTTTC,CASSPGTGGPGANVLTF
.,.,TRBJ2-1,TRBV18,TGTGCCAGCTCACCACCGGTAGCGACTAACAATGAGCAGTTCTTC,CASSPPVATNNEQFF
.,.,TRBJ2-3,TRBV5-5,TGTGCCAGCAGCTTGAGTACGGCAGATACGCAGTATTTT,CASSLSTADTQYF
.,.,TRBJ2-1,TRBV3-1/TRBV3-2,TGTGCCAGCAGCCGTAACCCTAGCGTGAATGAGCAGTTCTTC,CASSRNPSVNEQFF
.,.,TRBJ2-6,TRBV11-1,TGTGCCAGCAGCTTTCAGGGGCTTGGGGCCAACGTCCTGACTTTC,CASSFQGLGANVLTF
TRBD1,.,TRBJ1-5,TRBV30,TGTGCCTGGAACGACAGGGGCGGACAGCCCCAGCATTTT,CAWNDRGGQPQHF
TRBD1,.,TRBJ2-3,TRBV6-1,TGTGCCAGCAGTGAAGGGTCAGGGGGCCAGGATACGCAGTATTTT,CASSEGSGGQDTQYF
.,.,TRBJ2-7,TRBV7-9,TGTGCCAGCTCAGACTACCGGGACACCTCCTACGAGCAGTACTTC,CASSDYRDTSYEQYF
.,.,TRBJ2-6,TRBV5-1,TGCGCCAGCAGCCAAGACAGCTCTGGGGCCAACGTCCTGACTTTC,CASSQDSSGANVLTF